This T cell receptor (beta chain) appears in the sequencing data of a study of shared clonotypes between healthy human individuals. This clone was detected a few times. Its antigen remains unknown. Points from the study as a whole: Naive CD4 clonotypes overlapped across a few donors at about 5%.

In germline, CDR1 is WSHSY, CDR2 SAAADI. The CDR3 totals 16 residues. V was pared by 8 bases and J by 0 bases, with 17 bases between. Terminally differentiated effector memory CD45RA+ cells were excluded from the naive CD8 cells, which were CD45RO-negative and positively selected for CCR7. Every subset had its genomic DNA shared out evenly among several immunoSEQ plates. The data were produced by immunoSEQ multiplex PCR, yet TCRdb's version contains in-frame clones alone and is incomplete. The table lists about 2.1 million clones, over 85% of them singletons. The TCR originated in a man younger than 30 in good health. Some clones in this sample may be carry-over from other donors' samples. This rearrangement joins TRBV10-2 to TRBJ2-1, with D perhaps matching TRBD2 (5 bases). Material for sequencing was naive CD8+ T cells from PBMCs. The CDR3 reads CASCQSGPSSYNEQFF. In DNA form, the CDR3 reads TGCGCCAGCTGTCAGAGCGGACCGAGCTCCTACAATGAGCAGTTCTTC.